The clone carrying this T cell receptor (beta chain) was seen ten or more times. These data belong to a study of T cells in Graves' hyperthyroidism and ophthalmopathy. The TCR beta CDR3 regions underwent amplification using RNA transcripts as the source. The HTBI set primed first-round TCR CDR3 RT-PCR. TCRdb itself ran the multiplex PCR reads through MiXCR, one entry per CDR3 protein. The sample carries a few hundred thousand distinct CDR3 sequences, less than 20% recorded once. CDR3 length equals 14 residues. Trimming shortened V by 1 base and J by 2 bases, and 7 bases separated the two germline ends. Germline CDR1 reads LGHDT; CDR2 reads YNNKEL (reference sequence).

The gene calls are TRBV3-1 and TRBJ2-3; D ambiguous. Sequenced material: blood. This sequence was found in a young woman with Graves' hyperthyroidism. The CDR3 bases are TGTGCCAGCAGCCAAGTTCGGACCACAGATACGCAGTATTTT. Its translation: CASSQVRTTDTQYF.